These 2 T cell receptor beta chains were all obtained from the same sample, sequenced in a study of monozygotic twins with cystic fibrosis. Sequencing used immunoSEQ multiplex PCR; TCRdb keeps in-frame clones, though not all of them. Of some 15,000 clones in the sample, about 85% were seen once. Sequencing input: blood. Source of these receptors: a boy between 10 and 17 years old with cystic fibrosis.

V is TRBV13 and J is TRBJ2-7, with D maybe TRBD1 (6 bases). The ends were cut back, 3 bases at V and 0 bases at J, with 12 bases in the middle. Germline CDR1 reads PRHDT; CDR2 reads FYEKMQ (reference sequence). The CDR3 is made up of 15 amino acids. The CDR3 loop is CASSFTGISSYEQYF. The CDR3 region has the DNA TGTGCCAGCAGCTTTACAGGGATAAGCTCCTACGAGCAGTACTTC.

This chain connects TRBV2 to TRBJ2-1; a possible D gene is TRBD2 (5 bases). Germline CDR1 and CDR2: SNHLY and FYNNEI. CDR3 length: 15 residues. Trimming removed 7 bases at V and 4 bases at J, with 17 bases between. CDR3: CASNTHSESYNEQFF. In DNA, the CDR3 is TGTGCCAGCAACACCCATAGCGAGTCATACAATGAGCAGTTCTTC.